This T cell receptor beta chain was identified during a study of long-term antiretroviral therapy in people with HIV. Overall study results and limits: Absence of data on ART adherence, viral resistance or therapy changes was noted.

Version v3.0 of the immunoSEQ assay was performed at survey level. Profiling relied on immunoSEQ multiplex PCR, and the TCRdb table lists in-frame clones only, not all of them. The top ten clones hold around 7.4% of a sample with about 33,000 clones, about 74% of them seen once. On this clone: Its antigen is currently unknown.

The CDR3 spans 14 residues. Trimming at V came to 3 bases and at J to 3 bases, leaving 1 base not matched to a gene. Germline lookup yields CDR1 GTSNPN and CDR2 SVGIG (reference sequence). Each HIV participant was treated in the United States. The sequencing here drew on unsorted PBMCs, taken 2 years after starting antiretroviral therapy. This clonotype was obtained from a woman aged 50 to 60 with HIV. The chain has TRBV30 and TRBJ2-4, with TRBD1 matching 11 bases. The DNA of the CDR3 is TGTGCCTGGAGGGACAGGGGGCTCAAAAACATTCAGTACTTC. This sequence encodes CAWRDRGLKNIQYF.